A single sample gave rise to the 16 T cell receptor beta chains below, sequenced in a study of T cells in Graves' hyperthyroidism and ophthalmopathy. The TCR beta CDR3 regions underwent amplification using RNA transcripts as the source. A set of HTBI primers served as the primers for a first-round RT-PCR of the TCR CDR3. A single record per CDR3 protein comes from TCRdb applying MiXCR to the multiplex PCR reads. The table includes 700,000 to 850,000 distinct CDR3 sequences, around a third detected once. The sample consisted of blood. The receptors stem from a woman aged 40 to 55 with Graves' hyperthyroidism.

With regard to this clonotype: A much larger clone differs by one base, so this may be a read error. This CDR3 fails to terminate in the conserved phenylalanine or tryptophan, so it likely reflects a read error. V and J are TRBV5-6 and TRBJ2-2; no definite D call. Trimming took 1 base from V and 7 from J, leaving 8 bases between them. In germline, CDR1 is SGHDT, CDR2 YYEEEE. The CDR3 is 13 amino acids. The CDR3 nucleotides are TGTGCCAGCAGCTTGTACGGCAACGGGGAGCTGTTTCTT. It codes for CASSLYGNGELFL.

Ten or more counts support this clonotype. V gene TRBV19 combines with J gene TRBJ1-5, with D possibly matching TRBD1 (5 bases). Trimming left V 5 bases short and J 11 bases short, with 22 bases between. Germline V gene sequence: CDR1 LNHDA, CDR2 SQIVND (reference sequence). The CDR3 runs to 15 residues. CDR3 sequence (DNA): TGTGCCAGTAGTGAGCTTCGGGGCCAGGTCGGGACCCAGCATTTT. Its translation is CASSELRGQVGTQHF.

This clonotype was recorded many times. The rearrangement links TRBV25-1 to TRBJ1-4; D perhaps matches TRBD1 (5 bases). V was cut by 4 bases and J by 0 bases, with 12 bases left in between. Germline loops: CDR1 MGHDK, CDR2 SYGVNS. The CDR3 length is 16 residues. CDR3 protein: CASSGPQGPTNEKLFF. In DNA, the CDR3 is TGTGCCAGCAGTGGCCCCCAGGGACCAACTAATGAAAAACTGTTTTTT. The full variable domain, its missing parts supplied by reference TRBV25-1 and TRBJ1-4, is EADIYQTPRYLVIGTGKKITLECSQTMGHDKMYWYQQDPGMELHLIHYSYGVNSTEKGDLSSESTVSRIRTEHFPLTLESARPSHTSQYLCASSGPQGPTNEKLFFGSGTQLSVL.

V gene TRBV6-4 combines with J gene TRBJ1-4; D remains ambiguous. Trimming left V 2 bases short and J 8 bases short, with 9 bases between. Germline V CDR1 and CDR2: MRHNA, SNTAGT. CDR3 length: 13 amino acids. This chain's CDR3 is CASSDVAEEKLFF. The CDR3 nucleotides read TGTGCCAGCAGTGACGTAGCGGAGGAAAAACTGTTTTTT.

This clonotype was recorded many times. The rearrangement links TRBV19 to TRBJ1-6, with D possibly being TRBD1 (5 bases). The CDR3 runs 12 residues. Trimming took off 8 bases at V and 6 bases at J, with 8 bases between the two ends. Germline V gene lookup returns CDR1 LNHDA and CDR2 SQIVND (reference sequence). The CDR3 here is CASAGLNSPLHF. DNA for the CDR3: TGTGCCAGTGCGGGGCTTAATTCACCCCTCCACTTT.

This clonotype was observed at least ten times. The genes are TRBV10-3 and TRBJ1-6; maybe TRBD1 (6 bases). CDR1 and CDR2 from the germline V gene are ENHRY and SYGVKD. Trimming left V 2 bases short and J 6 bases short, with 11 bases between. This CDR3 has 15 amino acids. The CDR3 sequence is CAISEGRGPNSPLHF. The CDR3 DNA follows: TGTGCCATCAGTGAGGGCAGGGGACCTAATTCACCCCTCCACTTT.

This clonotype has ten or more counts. CDR3 sequence: CSVGTGISNEKLFF. The CDR3 nucleotides are TGCAGCGTTGGGACCGGGATTTCGAATGAAAAACTGTTTTTT. The chain has TRBV29-1 and TRBJ1-4; no reliable D call. V gave up 4 bases and J gave up 5 bases, with 14 bases separating them. The CDR3 has 14 residues. Germline assignment: CDR1 SQVTM and CDR2 ANQGSEA.

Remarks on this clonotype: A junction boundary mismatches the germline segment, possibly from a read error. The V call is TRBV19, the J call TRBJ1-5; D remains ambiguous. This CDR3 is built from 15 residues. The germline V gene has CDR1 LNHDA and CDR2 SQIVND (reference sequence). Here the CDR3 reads CTSRNGLALNQPQHF. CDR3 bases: TGTACCAGTAGGAATGGCTTGGCTCTGAATCAGCCCCAGCATTTT.

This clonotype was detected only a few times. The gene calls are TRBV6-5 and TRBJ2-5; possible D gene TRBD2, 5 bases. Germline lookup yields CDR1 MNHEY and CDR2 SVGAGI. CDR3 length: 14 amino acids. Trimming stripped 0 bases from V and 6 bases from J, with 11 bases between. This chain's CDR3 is CASSYSRVPQTQYF. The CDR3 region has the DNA TGTGCCAGCAGTTACTCGAGGGTTCCACAGACCCAGTACTTC.

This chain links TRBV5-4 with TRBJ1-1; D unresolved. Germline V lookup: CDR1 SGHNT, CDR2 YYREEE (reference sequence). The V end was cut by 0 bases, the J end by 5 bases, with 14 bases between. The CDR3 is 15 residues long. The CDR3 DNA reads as TGTGCCAGCAGCTTGGAGTTGTTAGGGTCAACTGAAGCTTTCTTT. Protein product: CASSLELLGSTEAFF.

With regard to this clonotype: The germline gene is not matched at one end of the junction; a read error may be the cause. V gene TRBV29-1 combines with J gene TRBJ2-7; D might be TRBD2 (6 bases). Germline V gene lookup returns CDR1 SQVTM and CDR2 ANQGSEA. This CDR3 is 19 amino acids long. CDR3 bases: TGCAGTGTTGAATTCCCCCCAACCCCTAGCGCACGCTTTCCCTACGAGCGGTACTTC. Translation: CSVEFPPTPSARFPYERYF.

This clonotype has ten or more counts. CDR3 DNA sequence: TGTGCCAGCAGCGTAGACGGTGGGTTAGCCACCGGGGAGCTGTTTTTT. Its translation is CASSVDGGLATGELFF. This chain links TRBV9 with TRBJ2-2, with D unclear. Trimming took 0 bases from V and 4 from J, leaving 13 bases between them. The CDR3 totals 16 residues. Germline V gene lookup returns CDR1 SGDLS and CDR2 YYNGEE.

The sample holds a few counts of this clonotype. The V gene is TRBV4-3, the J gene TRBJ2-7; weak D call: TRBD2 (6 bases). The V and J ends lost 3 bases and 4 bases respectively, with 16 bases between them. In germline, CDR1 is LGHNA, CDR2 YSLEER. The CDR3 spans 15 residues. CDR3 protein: CASSHPARGIYEQYF. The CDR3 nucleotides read TGCGCCAGCAGCCACCCAGCCCGGGGGATATACGAGCAGTACTTC.

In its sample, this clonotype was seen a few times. CDR3 in amino acids: CASSIDYGQPQHF. The CDR3 region has the DNA TGTGCCAGTAGTATAGATTATGGTCAGCCCCAGCATTTT. The chain uses TRBV19 and TRBJ1-5; D unclear. V lost 0 bases, J lost 6 bases, and 6 bases lay in between. The germline CDR1 and CDR2 sequences are LNHDA and SQIVND (reference sequence). The CDR3 extends over 13 amino acids.

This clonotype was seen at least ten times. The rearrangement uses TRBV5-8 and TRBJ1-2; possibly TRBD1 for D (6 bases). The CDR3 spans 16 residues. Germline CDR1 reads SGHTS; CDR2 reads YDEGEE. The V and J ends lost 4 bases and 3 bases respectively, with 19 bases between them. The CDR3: CASSLLAGGTHYGYTF. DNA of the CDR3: TGTGCCAGCAGCCTCCTCGCGGGGGGCACACACTATGGCTACACCTTC.

CDR3 bases: TGTGCCAGCAGCCCTTGGGACAGTGGACCTAATGAAAAACTGTTTTTT. Encoded protein: CASSPWDSGPNEKLFF. The J gene is TRBJ1-4, the V gene TRBV11-2, with 7 bases that match TRBD1. This CDR3 spans 16 amino acids. Losses at the gene ends were 5 bases for V and 3 bases for J; bases not matched to a gene: 9. Germline V CDR1 and CDR2: SGHAT, FQNNGV.